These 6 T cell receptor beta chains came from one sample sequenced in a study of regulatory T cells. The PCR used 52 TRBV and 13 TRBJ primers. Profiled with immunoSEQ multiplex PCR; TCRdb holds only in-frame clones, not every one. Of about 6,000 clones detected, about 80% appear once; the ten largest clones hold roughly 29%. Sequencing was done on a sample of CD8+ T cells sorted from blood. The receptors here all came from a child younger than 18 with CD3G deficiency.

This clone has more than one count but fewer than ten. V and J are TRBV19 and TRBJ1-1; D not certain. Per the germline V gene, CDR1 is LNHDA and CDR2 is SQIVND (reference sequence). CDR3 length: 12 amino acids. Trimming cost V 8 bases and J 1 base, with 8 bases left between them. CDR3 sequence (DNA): TGTGCCAGTTCCGCGACGAACACTGAAGCTTTCTTT. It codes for CASSATNTEAFF.

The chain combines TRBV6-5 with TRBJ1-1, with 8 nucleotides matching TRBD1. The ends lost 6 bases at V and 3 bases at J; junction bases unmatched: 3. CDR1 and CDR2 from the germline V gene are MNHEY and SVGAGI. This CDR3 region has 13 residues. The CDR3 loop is CASSQGAHTEAFF. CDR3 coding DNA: TGTGCCAGCAGCCAGGGGGCCCACACTGAAGCTTTCTTT.

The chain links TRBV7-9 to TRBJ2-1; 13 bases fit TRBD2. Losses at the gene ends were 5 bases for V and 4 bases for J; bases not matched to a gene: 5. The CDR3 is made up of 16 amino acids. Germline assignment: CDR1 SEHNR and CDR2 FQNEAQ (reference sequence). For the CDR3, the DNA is TGTGCCAGCAGCCCTACTAGCGGGAGGGCGTACAATGAGCAGTTCTTC. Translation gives CASSPTSGRAYNEQFF.

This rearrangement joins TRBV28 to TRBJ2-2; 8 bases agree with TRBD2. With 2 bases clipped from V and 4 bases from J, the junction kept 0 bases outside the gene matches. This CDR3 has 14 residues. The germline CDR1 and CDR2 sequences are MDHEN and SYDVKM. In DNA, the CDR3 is TGTGCCAGCAGTTTACGGGGGGGCACCGGGGAGCTGTTTTTT. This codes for CASSLRGGTGELFF.

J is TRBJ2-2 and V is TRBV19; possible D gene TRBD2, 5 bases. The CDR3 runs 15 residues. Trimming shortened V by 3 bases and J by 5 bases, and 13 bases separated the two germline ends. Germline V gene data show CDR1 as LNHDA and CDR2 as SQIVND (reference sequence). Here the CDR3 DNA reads TGTGCCAGTAGTATCTCGGGAACGGGGACCGGGGAGCTGTTTTTT. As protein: CASSISGTGTGELFF.

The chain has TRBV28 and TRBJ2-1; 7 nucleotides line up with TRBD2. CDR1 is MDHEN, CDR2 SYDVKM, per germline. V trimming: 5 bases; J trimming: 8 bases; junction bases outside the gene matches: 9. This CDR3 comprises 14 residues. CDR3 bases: TGTGCCAGCAGTCTAAAAGGGGCGGGAGATGAGCAGTTCTTC. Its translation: CASSLKGAGDEQFF.